The 28 T cell receptor beta chains in this list originate from one sample, sequenced in a study of graft-versus-host responses after intestinal transplantation. The antigens of these receptors remain unknown. Generated by immunoSEQ multiplex PCR, the TCRdb table keeps only in-frame clones and is missing some. This sample yields over 85,000 clones, of which just under 95% are seen a single time; roughly 0.49% belongs to the top ten. The starting material was unstimulated CD8+ T cells sorted from spleen or lymph node cells, obtained before intestinal transplant. Receptors were obtained from a human donor who received an intestinal transplant.

V usage is TRBV19 and J usage is TRBJ1-3; 8 nucleotides line up with TRBD1. This CDR3 has 12 residues. Germline values: CDR1 LNHDA, CDR2 SQIVND (reference sequence). V lost 3 bases, J lost 10 bases, and 2 bases stayed unmatched. The CDR3 DNA sequence: TGTGCCAGTAGTATCCAGGGGGCGACCATATATTTT. Protein product: CASSIQGATIYF.

The gene calls are TRBV9 and TRBJ2-5; TRBD2 might be the D (5 bases). Germline-derived CDR1 and CDR2 are SGDLS and YYNGEE. Trimming removed 5 bases from V and 11 bases from J, with 22 bases in between. The CDR3 length is 14 residues. The DNA for the CDR3 is TGTGCCAGCAGTTCCGGATCTGGGCGGGCAGAGCAGTACTTC. This gives the protein CASSSGSGRAEQYF.

The chain couples TRBV27 to TRBJ2-7; weak D call: TRBD2 (6 bases). The CDR3 is 15 amino acids. V lost 0 bases, J lost 1 base, and 10 bases lay in between. Germline lookup yields CDR1 MNHEY and CDR2 SMNVEV (reference sequence). The CDR3, as DNA: TGTGCCAGCAGTTTATCACGGGGAGGATCCTACGAGCAGTACTTC. It yields the protein CASSLSRGGSYEQYF.

This chain joins TRBV6-5 and TRBJ2-7; D is uncertain. Germline V CDR1 and CDR2: MNHEY, SVGAGI. The CDR3 loop spans 14 amino acids. V was shortened by 0 bases and J by 3 bases, with 9 bases between the two germline ends. In nucleotides, the CDR3 is TGTGCCAGCAGTTACTCGAGTAGAGGCTACGAGCAGTACTTC. Amino acids: CASSYSSRGYEQYF.

The chain recombines TRBV11-2 with TRBJ2-2; 10 positions agree with TRBD2. Trimming at V came to 0 bases and at J to 4 bases, leaving 11 bases not matched to a gene. The length of the CDR3 is 19 residues. From germline, CDR1 is SGHAT and CDR2 FQNNGV. The CDR3, as DNA: TGTGCCAGCAGCTTAGAGTTCAGCGGGAGGGCCGCGGGCACCGGGGAGCTGTTTTTT. Protein sequence: CASSLEFSGRAAGTGELFF.

The chain employs TRBV5-8 and TRBJ2-7; 7 nucleotides agree with TRBD2. Germline lookup yields CDR1 SGHTS and CDR2 YDEGEE. The CDR3 runs to 15 residues. V was clipped by 4 bases and J by 2 bases; unmatched bases: 9. The CDR3 region has the DNA TGTGCCAGCAGCCGTGGACTAGTCGTCCCCTACGAGCAGTACTTC. Encoded protein: CASSRGLVVPYEQYF.

The CDR3 here is CATSRNSGGQYEQYF. CDR3 DNA: TGTGCCACCAGCAGAAATAGCGGGGGGCAGTACGAGCAGTACTTC. The genes are TRBV15 and TRBJ2-7; 10 nucleotides line up with TRBD2. The V gene's germline CDR1 is LNHNV and CDR2 YYDKDF (reference sequence). V dropped 2 bases and J dropped 4; count of bases not matched to a gene: 5. This CDR3 spans 15 amino acids. Full variable domain (rest looked up from reference TRBV15 and TRBJ2-7): DAMVIQNPRYQVTQFGKPVTLSCSQTLNHNVMYWYQQKSSQAPKLLFHYYDKDFNNEADTPDNFQSRRPNTSFCFLDIRSPGLGDTAMYLCATSRNSGGQYEQYFGPGTRLTVT.

The chain employs TRBV2 and TRBJ2-2; D is perhaps TRBD2 (6 bases). The ends were cut back, 4 bases at V and 0 bases at J, with 15 bases in the middle. The germline CDR1 and CDR2 sequences are SNHLY and FYNNEI. This CDR3 region has 17 residues. CDR3: CASSAGLGPPNTGELFF. In DNA, the CDR3 is TGTGCCAGCAGTGCGGGACTTGGGCCGCCGAACACCGGGGAGCTGTTTTTT. The full variable domain, rest sourced from reference TRBV2 and TRBJ2-2, is EPEVTQTPSHQVTQMGQEVILRCVPISNHLYFYWYRQILGQKVEFLVSFYNNEISEKSEIFDDQFSVERPDGSNFTLKIRSTKLEDSAMYFCASSAGLGPPNTGELFFGEGSRLTVL.

The chain carries TRBV29-1 and TRBJ2-5, with TRBD2 identical over 11 bases. Germline values: CDR1 SQVTM, CDR2 ANQGSEA. There are 19 residues in the CDR3. V trimming: 0 bases; J trimming: 0 bases; junction bases outside the gene matches: 12. The CDR3: CSVEDVHHSGRAYQETQYF. The DNA of the CDR3 is TGCAGCGTTGAAGATGTCCACCATAGCGGGAGGGCCTACCAAGAGACCCAGTACTTC.

The chain uses TRBV30 and TRBJ2-5; 7 nucleotides line up with TRBD1. Unmatched junction bases numbered 6, after V lost 0 bases and J lost 5 bases. This CDR3 comprises 14 residues. Germline V CDR1 and CDR2: GTSNPN, SVGIG (reference sequence). This chain's CDR3 is CAWSVQTGLETQYF. The CDR3 DNA is TGTGCCTGGAGTGTACAGACAGGGCTGGAGACCCAGTACTTC.

The genes are TRBV9 and TRBJ2-7, with a possible D match to TRBD2 (6 bases). This CDR3 comprises 14 residues. CDR1 and CDR2 (germline): SGDLS, YYNGEE. The V end was cut by 0 bases, the J end by 1 base, with 8 bases between. The CDR3 bases are TGTGCCAGCAGCGTAGCGGGGGAATCCTACGAGCAGTACTTC. Protein product: CASSVAGESYEQYF.

The CDR3 protein is CASSELVEYNEQFF. CDR3 nucleotides: TGTGCCAGCAGTGAATTAGTAGAGTACAATGAGCAGTTCTTC. V is TRBV6-1 and J is TRBJ2-1; no firm D call. The CDR3 loop spans 14 amino acids. V gave up 2 bases and J gave up 4 bases, with 9 bases separating them. Germline V gene sequence: CDR1 MNHNS, CDR2 SASEGT.

The chain couples TRBV4-1 to TRBJ1-1; possible D gene TRBD1, 5 bases. The V gene lost 5 bases and the J gene lost 3 bases, with 10 bases spanning the gap. Germline CDR1 MGHRA, CDR2 YSYEKL. The CDR3 covers 13 residues. The DNA for the CDR3 is TGCGCCAGCAGCAGGGGAGGGGACACTGAAGCTTTCTTT. Translating gives CASSRGGDTEAFF.

CDR3 amino acids: CASSLDRPPYGYTF. The CDR3 bases are TGTGCCAGCAGCTTGGACAGGCCCCCCTATGGCTACACCTTC. The chain is built from TRBV5-6 and TRBJ1-2; a weak D match, TRBD1 (5 bases). Trimming left V 0 bases short and J 4 bases short, with 10 bases between. Germline V gives CDR1 SGHDT, CDR2 YYEEEE. The CDR3 contains 14 residues.

This chain uses TRBV27 with TRBJ2-7; 9 bases match TRBD1. Trimming took 5 bases from V and 0 from J; bases not matched to a gene: 8. CDR3 size: 16 residues. CDR1 and CDR2 (germline): MNHEY, SMNVEV (reference sequence). DNA for the CDR3: TGTGCCAGCAGTCCCGGGACAGGGCTGAGCTCCTACGAGCAGTACTTC. Translated, it gives CASSPGTGLSSYEQYF.

The chain joins TRBV7-9 to TRBJ2-1, with D possibly TRBD2 on 5 matching bases. Germline CDR1 is SEHNR and CDR2 is FQNEAQ (reference sequence). The CDR3 is 15 residues long. Trimming took off 8 bases at V and 6 bases at J, with 20 bases between the two ends. This CDR3 is CASEEVRDSINEQFF. CDR3 sequence (DNA): TGTGCCAGCGAAGAGGTCCGGGATTCAATCAATGAGCAGTTCTTC.

This chain connects TRBV27 to TRBJ1-2; no reliable D call. This CDR3 comprises 13 residues. CDR1 is MNHEY, CDR2 SMNVEV, per germline (reference sequence). Trimming stripped 0 bases from V and 4 bases from J, with 6 bases between. The CDR3 nucleotides are TGTGCCAGCAGTTTATCGCCAGTCTATGGCTACACCTTC. It encodes CASSLSPVYGYTF.

The gene calls are TRBV2 and TRBJ1-2; D perhaps matches TRBD1 (5 bases). The CDR3 is made up of 13 amino acids. The V gene's germline CDR1 is SNHLY and CDR2 FYNNEI. Trimming cost V 7 bases and J 4 bases, with 13 bases left between them. CDR3 sequence reads: CASNIQDLYGYTF. DNA for the CDR3: TGTGCCAGCAATATACAGGACCTCTATGGCTACACCTTC.

In the case of this clone: The same CDR3 can be traced to other DNA sequences in this sample. The chain uses TRBV27 and TRBJ2-7; D may be TRBD1 (5 bases). The V end was cut by 3 bases, the J end by 1 base, with 7 bases between. From germline, CDR1 is MNHEY and CDR2 SMNVEV (reference sequence). This CDR3 comprises 13 residues. This CDR3 reads CASSFQGSYEQYF. The CDR3 DNA is TGTGCCAGCAGTTTCCAGGGTTCCTACGAGCAGTACTTC.

Worth noting for this clone: Additional DNA sequences in this sample encode the identical CDR3. V usage is TRBV19 and J usage is TRBJ2-7, with TRBD1 matching over 11 bases. CDR1 is LNHDA, CDR2 SQIVND, per germline (reference sequence). CDR3 length: 15 residues. V lost 3 bases to trimming and J lost 2 bases; unmatched junction nucleotides: 3. CDR3 nucleotide sequence: TGTGCCAGTAGTATCGGGACAGGGGGTACCTACGAGCAGTACTTC. Translation gives CASSIGTGGTYEQYF. The variable domain in full, with the rest retrieved from reference TRBV19 and TRBJ2-7, is DGGITQSPKYLFRKEGQNVTLSCEQNLNHDAMYWYRQDPGQGLRLIYYSQIVNDFQKGDIAEGYSVSREKKESFPLTVTSAQKNPTAFYLCASSIGTGGTYEQYFGPGTRLTVT.

DNA of the CDR3: TGTGCCAGCAGCCTCGACAATGAGCAGTTCTTC. It encodes CASSLDNEQFF. This sequence joins TRBV9 and TRBJ2-1; D is undetermined. The CDR3 consists of 11 residues. Looked up from germline, CDR1 is SGDLS and CDR2 is YYNGEE. Trimming stripped 4 bases from V and 5 bases from J, with 4 bases between.

The gene calls are TRBV11-3 and TRBJ1-4; D possibly corresponds to TRBD1 (5 bases). CDR3 size: 16 residues. V lost 3 bases and J 7 bases, leaving 18 bases between the germline ends. Germline CDR1 reads SGHNT; CDR2 reads YENEEA. DNA for the CDR3: TGTGCCAGCAGCTTGGGAGGGGTCCGGGAAGCTGAAAAACTGTTTTTT. It codes for CASSLGGVREAEKLFF.

The CDR3 protein is CASSLRGGGEKLFF. The DNA for the CDR3 is TGTGCCAGCAGTTTAAGGGGGGGCGGTGAAAAACTGTTTTTT. The genes are TRBV28 and TRBJ1-4; tentatively, D is TRBD1 (6 bases). CDR3 length equals 14 residues. Germline lookup yields CDR1 MDHEN and CDR2 SYDVKM. V gave up 2 bases and J gave up 7 bases, with 11 bases separating them. Combining the CDR3 with reference TRBV28 and TRBJ1-4 gives the whole variable domain DVKVTQSSRYLVKRTGEKVFLECVQDMDHENMFWYRQDPGLGLRLIYFSYDVKMKEKGDIPEGYSVSREKKERFSLILESASTNQTSMYLCASSLRGGGEKLFFGSGTQLSVL.

This chain uses TRBV4-2 with TRBJ1-1; D is possibly TRBD1 (5 bases). The CDR3 is made up of 16 amino acids. V lost 0 bases and J lost 1, with 12 bases in between. Looked up from germline, CDR1 is LGHNA and CDR2 is YNFKEQ. The CDR3, as DNA: TGTGCCAGCAGCCAAGAAAATACAGGTTGGAACACTGAAGCTTTCTTT. As protein: CASSQENTGWNTEAFF.

The chain recombines TRBV7-6 with TRBJ2-5; 7 nucleotides agree with TRBD2. The length of the CDR3 is 12 residues. Germline V gene data show CDR1 as SGHVS and CDR2 as FNYEAQ. Trimming at V came to 4 bases and at J to 4 bases, leaving 0 bases not matched to a gene. CDR3 nucleotide sequence: TGTGCCAGCAGCTGGGAGGGAGAGACCCAGTACTTC. It specifies CASSWEGETQYF.

A note on this clone: This specimen includes other DNA sequences encoding the same CDR3. The chain has TRBV27 and TRBJ2-7, with D perhaps TRBD2 (5 bases). Trimming stripped 3 bases from V and 1 base from J, with 7 bases between. This CDR3 is built from 13 residues. Germline values: CDR1 MNHEY, CDR2 SMNVEV (reference sequence). Written as DNA, the CDR3 is TGTGCCAGCAGTTTTCGGGGATCCTACGAGCAGTACTTC. Protein sequence: CASSFRGSYEQYF.

V is TRBV16 and J is TRBJ2-7; tentatively, D is TRBD1 (5 bases). Between the trimmed V and J ends, which lost 1 base and 0 bases, there was a span of 19 bases. This CDR3 is 18 amino acids long. Germline CDR1 and CDR2: KGHSY and FQNENV. CDR3 DNA sequence: TGTGCCAGCAGCCAATTTTTGGAACAGGACCGCCTCTCCTACGAGCAGTACTTC. Translation: CASSQFLEQDRLSYEQYF.

This chain links TRBV27 with TRBJ2-1; the D gene is possibly TRBD2 (7 bases). This CDR3 comprises 13 residues. V was cut by 7 bases and J by 7 bases, with 14 bases left in between. Germline V gene data show CDR1 as MNHEY and CDR2 as SMNVEV (reference sequence). The CDR3 reads CASNGGPGNEQFF. In DNA form, the CDR3 reads TGTGCCAGCAACGGGGGGCCGGGAAATGAGCAGTTCTTC.